A selection of T cell receptor beta chains follows, all from one sample in a study of blood T cell repertoires in COVID-19. Sequencing was performed with immunoSEQ multiplex PCR; in TCRdb, only in-frame clones are kept and a portion is missing. This sample carries about 300,000 clones, approximately 85% of them seen once, and the ten largest clones take about 1.7%. The material sequenced was peripheral blood. The receptor source for this set is a woman between 50 and 59 years old with acute or convalescent COVID-19. The CDR3 runs from the conserved cysteine through the conserved F or W. The D gene is left open where the match is weak. The size of a clone is reported for some rows only, either as once, few or many, or as a class for expanded clones.

.,TRBJ2-7,TRBD1,TRBV29-1,TGCAGCGTAACATCGGACAGGGGAACCTACGAGCAGTACTTC,CSVTSDRGTYEQYF
.,TRBJ2-3,TRBD1,TRBV27,TGTGCCAGCAGACGGGGATCCGGGACAGGGTTTAGTGATACGCAGTATTTT,CASRRGSGTGFSDTQYF
.,TRBJ2-1,TRBD2,TRBV9,TGTGCCAGCAGCGTGGCTAGCGGGAGCGGCTATGAGCAGTTCTTC,CASSVASGSGYEQFF
.,TRBJ1-2,.,TRBV18,TGTGCCAGCTCACCCAACAGGGAATCGGGCTACACCTTC,CASSPNRESGYTF
once,TRBJ2-7,TRBD1,TRBV5-1,TGCGCCAGCAGCTTGGTCTTCAGGGGGCGTTTCGAGCAGTACTTC,CASSLVFRGRFEQYF
.,TRBJ1-3,.,TRBV28,TGTGCCAGCAGTTTAACAGAGCCCCGAAACACCATATATTTT,CASSLTEPRNTIYF
.,TRBJ2-1,TRBD1,TRBV5-1,TGCGCCAGCAGCTTTGACAGGGAAGGTGAGCAGTTCTTC,CASSFDREGEQFF
.,TRBJ1-1,.,TRBV6-4,TGTGCCAGCAGCCTGTACAGGAACACTGAAGCTTTCTTT,CASSLYRNTEAFF
.,TRBJ1-6,TRBD1,TRBV3-1/TRBV3-2,TGTGCCAGCAGCCAAGAGGATCGAAGGGGACAGCTGGATTCACCCCTCCACTTT,CASSQEDRRGQLDSPLHF
.,TRBJ2-1,TRBD2,TRBV3-1/TRBV3-2,TGTGCCAGCAGAAAAGCGGGAGGAGAATACAATGAGCAGTTCTTC,CASRKAGGEYNEQFF
once,TRBJ2-1,TRBD2,TRBV7-2,TGTGCCAGCAGCTTAGGGTCGGCGGGAGGAAGGTTCGACTTCTTC,CASSLGSAGGRFDFF